This paragraph covers one TCR beta chain sequence. Its antigen is as yet unknown. Germline CDR1 reads SGHRS; CDR2 reads YFSETQ. Losses at the gene ends were 2 bases for V and 6 bases for J; bases not matched to a gene: 7. CDR3 length: 16 amino acids. The sample belongs to a study of T cell responses to AZD1222 COVID-19 vaccine. General study findings and limits: The sample set comprised mostly white British donors with more females, and clonal diversity was possibly underestimated. The number of AZD1222 recipients seropositive at baseline was only 5 to 7. Unmutated variant regions are reportedly the target of nearly half of TCRs that are spike-specific.

Clones were read by immunoSEQ multiplex PCR, and TCRdb kept only the in-frame ones, dropping some. Of around 150,000 clones detected, about 90% appear once; the ten largest clones hold around 5%. The sample in question was peripheral blood, obtained on day 0 of AZD1222 vaccination. The source of this sequence is an adult in good health. The chain carries TRBV5-1 and TRBJ2-1, with 11 bases that match TRBD2. CDR3 region: CASSFQQTSGINEQFF. The CDR3 region has the DNA TGCGCCAGCAGCTTTCAACAGACTAGCGGGATCAATGAGCAGTTCTTC. The variable domain in full, completed from reference TRBV5-1 and TRBJ2-1, reads KAGVTQTPRYLIKTRGQQVTLSCSPISGHRSVSWYQQTPGQGLQFLFEYFSETQRNKGNFPGRFSGRQFSNSRSEMNVSTLELGDSALYLCASSFQQTSGINEQFFGPGTRLTVL.